One and the same sample provided the 16 T cell receptor beta chains below, sequenced in a study of cytomegalovirus exposure and HLA in healthy donors. Measured with immunoSEQ multiplex PCR; TCRdb has only the in-frame clones, and not every one. Among 160,000 or so clones listed, almost 85% were seen once. The sample taken for sequencing was PBMCs. The receptors come from a man younger than 40 in good health and CMV-seropositive.

This chain connects TRBV4-1 to TRBJ1-2, with 7 nucleotides matching TRBD1. The CDR3 extends over 14 amino acids. V shed 4 bases and J 8 bases; nucleotides not matched to a gene: 10. Germline loops: CDR1 MGHRA, CDR2 YSYEKL. CDR3 coding DNA: TGCGCCAGCAGCCGAATGACAGGGAAAGAAGGCTACACCTTC. The encoded protein is CASSRMTGKEGYTF.

The V call is TRBV4-1, the J call TRBJ1-1, with 7 bases that match TRBD1. V shed 3 bases, J shed 0 bases, and the junction held 7 bases outside the gene matches. Germline V CDR1 and CDR2: MGHRA, YSYEKL. The CDR3 spans 16 residues. CDR3 sequence: CASSHNRGNLNTEAFF. Here the CDR3 DNA reads TGCGCCAGCAGCCATAACAGGGGAAATCTGAACACTGAAGCTTTCTTT.

The rearrangement joins TRBV10-3 to TRBJ2-1; 7 nucleotides line up with TRBD1. After removal of 6 bases from V and 3 bases from J, the junction contained 8 bases not matched to a gene. Looked up from germline, CDR1 is ENHRY and CDR2 is SYGVKD. This CDR3 is built from 15 residues. CDR3 amino acids: CAIRDSGTVYNEQFF. CDR3 nucleotide sequence: TGTGCCATCAGGGATTCCGGGACAGTCTACAATGAGCAGTTCTTC.

This clone appeared a single time. Sequence at one end of the junction differs from germline and may be a read error. The J gene is TRBJ2-3, the V gene TRBV7-7, with a possible D match to TRBD2 (6 bases). Looked up from germline, CDR1 is SSHAT and CDR2 is FNYEAQ (reference sequence). This CDR3 is built from 14 residues. The CDR3 DNA is TGTGCTAGCAGCTCCACGGGAGTGGGGGATACGCAGTATTTT. Its translation is CASSSTGVGDTQYF. The entire variable domain, with the rest obtained from reference TRBV7-7 and TRBJ2-3, is as follows: GAGVSQSPRYKVTKRGQDVTLRCDPISSHATLYWYQQALGQGPEFLTYFNYEAQPDKSGLPSDRFSAERPEGSISTLTIQRTEQRDSAMYRCASSSTGVGDTQYFGPGTRLTVL.

The chain employs TRBV9 and TRBJ2-1; 11 bases are a match to TRBD1. V lost 0 bases to trimming and J lost 5 bases; unmatched junction nucleotides: 1. Germline loops: CDR1 SGDLS, CDR2 YYNGEE. This CDR3 has 15 residues. The CDR3 DNA sequence: TGTGCCAGCAGCGTAGAGGGACAGGGGGACAATGAGCAGTTCTTC. As protein: CASSVEGQGDNEQFF.

The chain uses TRBV13 and TRBJ1-4, with 7 bases fitting TRBD1. J lost 4 bases, V lost 5 bases, and 10 bases had no gene match. The V gene's germline CDR1 is PRHDT and CDR2 FYEKMQ (reference sequence). The CDR3 contains 16 residues. The CDR3 coding sequence is TGTGCCAGCAGCGCCCGACAGGGTGCCCTTAATGAAAAACTGTTTTTT. It specifies CASSARQGALNEKLFF.

The V gene is TRBV12-5, the J gene TRBJ1-1; 7 bases align to TRBD1. The trim removed 5 bases at V and 11 bases at J, leaving 14 bases unmatched. Germline CDR1 LGHNT, CDR2 FRNRAP. The CDR3 contains 14 residues. This CDR3 reads CASGPHAGGTLAFF. Written as DNA, the CDR3 is TGTGCTAGTGGTCCCCACGCAGGGGGAACGTTGGCTTTCTTT.

V is TRBV9 and J is TRBJ2-7, with TRBD2 identical over 10 bases. This CDR3 spans 17 amino acids. CDR1 and CDR2 (germline): SGDLS, YYNGEE. V was pared by 3 bases and J by 2 bases, with 11 bases of the junction left unmatched. The CDR3 spells CASSARESGGGPYEQYF. The CDR3 DNA follows: TGTGCCAGCAGCGCTCGTGAGAGCGGGGGGGGTCCCTACGAGCAGTACTTC.

The chain has TRBV6-6 and TRBJ1-1; 9 nucleotides agree with TRBD1. Germline lookup yields CDR1 MNHNY and CDR2 SVGAGI (reference sequence). The CDR3 spans 16 residues. The trim removed 5 bases at V and 1 base at J, leaving 8 bases unmatched. This CDR3 reads CASSTNPGQGNTEAFF. The DNA of the CDR3 is TGTGCCAGCAGTACCAATCCGGGACAGGGGAACACTGAAGCTTTCTTT.

The rearrangement links TRBV5-1 to TRBJ1-2, with D possibly being TRBD1 (5 bases). This CDR3 is built from 15 residues. The V and J ends lost 4 bases and 8 bases respectively, with 21 bases between them. Germline loops: CDR1 SGHRS, CDR2 YFSETQ. The CDR3 loop reads CASSGGDGWPGGYTF. The CDR3 DNA is TGCGCCAGCAGCGGGGGGGACGGATGGCCGGGAGGCTACACCTTC.

The V and J genes are TRBV27 and TRBJ1-2, with 10 bases matching TRBD1. CDR3 length: 15 amino acids. Germline loops: CDR1 MNHEY, CDR2 SMNVEV (reference sequence). Unmatched junction bases numbered 10, after V lost 4 bases and J lost 8 bases. The CDR3 region has the DNA TGTGCCAGCAGTTCACGGTTGGGACAGGGGATGGGCTACACCTTC. Translated, it gives CASSSRLGQGMGYTF.

The chain is built from TRBV11-3 and TRBJ2-7, with 7 bases lining up with TRBD1. Germline lookup yields CDR1 SGHNT and CDR2 YENEEA. This CDR3 is 13 amino acids long. J lost 5 bases, V lost 4 bases, and 5 bases had no gene match. CDR3 nucleotides: TGTGCCAGCAGCTCCGGGACAGCACACGAGCAGTACTTC. It encodes CASSSGTAHEQYF.

J is TRBJ2-7 and V is TRBV7-2; tentatively, D is TRBD2 (5 bases). The germline CDR1 and CDR2 sequences are SGHTA and FQGNSA. Between the trimmed V and J ends, which lost 0 bases and 4 bases, there was a span of 10 bases. CDR3 length: 14 residues. CDR3: CASSLASSGYEQYF. In DNA form, the CDR3 reads TGTGCCAGCAGCTTAGCTAGCTCGGGATACGAGCAGTACTTC.

The V gene is TRBV7-8, the J gene TRBJ2-1; 13 positions match TRBD2. J was trimmed by 2 bases and V by 2 bases; bases with no gene match: 0. This CDR3 is 16 amino acids long. CDR1 and CDR2 (germline): SGHVS, FQNEAQ. The CDR3 here is CASSLTSGRAYNEQFF. The CDR3 region has the DNA TGTGCCAGCAGCTTAACTAGCGGGAGGGCCTACAATGAGCAGTTCTTC.

This clone was picked up one time. This chain connects TRBV18 to TRBJ2-5; the match to TRBD1 covers 8 bases. Germline lookup yields CDR1 KGHSH and CDR2 LQKENI. This CDR3 region has 15 residues. J was trimmed by 5 bases and V by 2 bases; bases with no gene match: 7. In DNA form, the CDR3 reads TGTGCCAGCTCACCAATTGGACAGGGAATGGAGACCCAGTACTTC. As protein: CASSPIGQGMETQYF.

The genes are TRBV5-1 and TRBJ1-4; 7 bases are shared with TRBD1. The V gene end was trimmed by 4 bases and the J gene end by 0 bases; junction bases not matched to a gene: 9. CDR3 length: 17 residues. From germline, CDR1 is SGHRS and CDR2 YFSETQ. CDR3 nucleotides: TGCGCCAGCAGCCCTCGACAGGGCCCCGCAACTAATGAAAAACTGTTTTTT. Its protein is CASSPRQGPATNEKLFF.